The 30 T cell receptor beta chains reported below all come from one sample, sequenced in a study of shared clonotypes between healthy human individuals. Here immunoSEQ multiplex PCR was the method, and the copy in TCRdb shows in-frame clones only, minus some. The data show more than 2 million clones, over 85% seen once. The sequenced sample consisted of naive CD4+ T cells sorted from blood. Subset denoted: CD45RA+ positively selected. The receptors shown here come from a man between 18 and 29 years old in good health.

Concerning this clone: This CDR3 is also generated by other DNA sequences in the sample. This sequence joins TRBV30 and TRBJ1-2; perhaps TRBD1 as D (6 bases). V lost 0 bases and J lost 6, with 14 bases in between. CDR1 GTSNPN and CDR2 SVGIG come from the germline V gene (reference sequence). This CDR3 has 14 amino acids. DNA for the CDR3: TGTGCCTGGAGTGTAAGGGGGGCAACGGATGGCTACACCTTC. This translates into CAWSVRGATDGYTF.

This chain joins TRBV5-4 and TRBJ1-2, with D possibly being TRBD1 (5 bases). The CDR3 contains 13 residues. Germline V gene sequence: CDR1 SGHNT, CDR2 YYREEE (reference sequence). The ends were cut back, 7 bases at V and 4 bases at J, with 14 bases in the middle. The CDR3 sequence: CASAHTDSYGYTF. The CDR3 coding sequence is TGTGCCAGCGCCCATACCGACAGCTATGGCTACACCTTC.

This clone was recorded once. The chain combines TRBV5-3 with TRBJ2-7; D not certain. TRBV5-3 is classed as an ORF, of uncertain function. V lost 5 bases to trimming and J lost 2 bases, with 8 bases between them. The length of the CDR3 is 12 residues. As DNA, the CDR3 is TGTGCCAGAAGGGCCTTACCCTACGAGCAGTACTTC. The encoded protein is CARRALPYEQYF.

J is TRBJ2-7 and V is TRBV18; D may be TRBD1 or TRBD2 (5 bases each). CDR1 KGHSH and CDR2 LQKENI come from the germline V gene. The V and J ends lost 5 bases and 4 bases respectively, with 15 bases between them. This CDR3 contains 14 residues. CDR3 sequence: CASSRDTGPYEQYF. The CDR3 nucleotides are TGTGCCAGCTCAAGGGATACGGGGCCTTACGAGCAGTACTTC.

The chain uses TRBV6-5 and TRBJ1-4, with 9 bases aligning to TRBD1. Germline V gene lookup returns CDR1 MNHEY and CDR2 SVGAGI. V dropped 4 bases and J dropped 6; count of bases not matched to a gene: 3. The CDR3 has 14 amino acids. The DNA for the CDR3 is TGTGCCAGCAGTTTGAGGACAGGGGATGAAAAACTGTTTTTT. Its protein product is CASSLRTGDEKLFF.

The chain uses TRBV11-1 and TRBJ2-1; tentatively, D is TRBD2 (6 bases). CDR1 and CDR2 from the germline V gene are SGHAT and FQDESV (reference sequence). V shed 3 bases and J shed 2 bases, with 14 bases lying between them. The CDR3 runs to 16 residues. The CDR3 spells CASSFFAGITYNEQFF. The CDR3 bases are TGTGCCAGCAGCTTCTTCGCGGGGATCACCTACAATGAGCAGTTCTTC.

This rearrangement joins TRBV4-1 to TRBJ2-7, with a tentative D call TRBD2 (6 bases). CDR1 and CDR2 from the germline V gene are MGHRA and YSYEKL. V lost 4 bases to trimming and J lost 2 bases, with 15 bases between them. CDR3 length: 15 amino acids. CDR3 DNA: TGCGCCAGCAGCCGAGCGGGCAGGTTCACCTACGAGCAGTACTTC. As protein: CASSRAGRFTYEQYF.

This chain joins TRBV19 and TRBJ1-1, with TRBD1 matching 11 bases. CDR3 length: 16 amino acids. In germline, CDR1 is LNHDA, CDR2 SQIVND (reference sequence). J gave up 4 bases and V 4 bases, and 8 bases lay outside the gene matches. The DNA of the CDR3 is TGTGCCAGTAGTAAGAGAGAGGACAGGGGGCGCACTGAAGCTTTCTTT. Translation: CASSKREDRGRTEAFF.

The chain employs TRBV5-1 and TRBJ2-2, with 7 bases fitting TRBD1. Germline-derived CDR1 and CDR2 are SGHRS and YFSETQ. This CDR3 has 15 amino acids. The V segment lost 5 bases and the J segment 3 bases; nucleotides outside the gene matches: 7. The CDR3 reads CASSQTGWDTGELFF. As DNA, the CDR3 is TGCGCCAGCAGTCAGACAGGGTGGGACACCGGGGAGCTGTTTTTT.

The genes are TRBV6-6 and TRBJ1-2; D call uncertain. From germline, CDR1 is MNHNY and CDR2 SVGAGI (reference sequence). V was cut by 0 bases and J by 8 bases, with 13 bases left in between. The CDR3 covers 14 residues. CDR3 protein: CASSYSTGEGGYTF. In nucleotides, the CDR3 is TGTGCCAGCAGTTACTCGACCGGGGAGGGAGGCTACACCTTC.

This chain links TRBV5-1 with TRBJ1-2; D is unclear. Between the trimmed V and J ends, which lost 4 bases and 5 bases, there was a span of 12 bases. The CDR3 sequence is 13 residues long. The V gene's germline CDR1 is SGHRS and CDR2 YFSETQ. The CDR3 is CASSDAPGYGYTF. CDR3 sequence (DNA): TGCGCCAGCAGCGATGCCCCTGGGTATGGCTACACCTTC.

The V gene is TRBV7-3, the J gene TRBJ1-5, with D hard to call. Germline assignment: CDR1 SGHTA and CDR2 FQGTGA. The CDR3 is made up of 13 amino acids. Trimming took 6 bases from V and 6 from J, leaving 12 bases between them. The DNA of the CDR3 is TGTGCCAGCAGGATCGTTTTGGGTCAGCCCCAGCATTTT. Translating gives CASRIVLGQPQHF.

The chain recombines TRBV5-1 with TRBJ1-1; D uncertain. The length of the CDR3 is 15 residues. Germline CDR1 and CDR2: SGHRS and YFSETQ. Trimming took 2 bases from V and 0 from J, leaving 11 bases between them. The CDR3 loop reads CASSFTGSMNTEAFF. In nucleotides, the CDR3 is TGCGCCAGCAGCTTTACGGGCAGCATGAACACTGAAGCTTTCTTT.

V gene TRBV4-1 combines with J gene TRBJ2-7, with D perhaps TRBD2 (6 bases). The CDR3 is 15 residues long. Trimming took 4 bases from V and 2 from J, leaving 15 bases between them. Germline CDR1 and CDR2: MGHRA and YSYEKL. CDR3 coding DNA: TGCGCCAGCAGCCCTCAAGCGGGTCAAGCCTACGAGCAGTACTTC. It encodes CASSPQAGQAYEQYF.

The chain uses TRBV2 and TRBJ1-2; no firm D call. V was trimmed by 3 bases and J by 7 bases, leaving 9 bases between them. The CDR3 loop spans 12 amino acids. Looked up from germline, CDR1 is SNHLY and CDR2 is FYNNEI. CDR3 loop: CASSDDGVGYTF. The CDR3 nucleotides are TGTGCCAGCAGTGATGACGGGGTTGGCTACACCTTC.

The rearrangement links TRBV10-1 to TRBJ1-6; D is undetermined. Germline V gives CDR1 WNHNN, CDR2 SYGVQD (reference sequence). The CDR3 spans 13 residues. The V gene lost 5 bases and the J gene lost 6 bases, with 8 bases spanning the gap. CDR3 DNA sequence: TGCGCCAGCAGTACCGGTTTTAATTCACCCCTCCACTTT. Its translation is CASSTGFNSPLHF.

The rearrangement joins TRBV2 to TRBJ2-3; D is unclear. The V gene's germline CDR1 is SNHLY and CDR2 FYNNEI. V lost 1 base and J lost 4, with 12 bases in between. The CDR3 covers 15 residues. CDR3 nucleotide sequence: TGTGCCAGCAGTGAAGTAGGAATGAAGGCAGATACGCAGTATTTT. Translation gives CASSEVGMKADTQYF.

The chain is built from TRBV2 and TRBJ2-5; D tentatively reads TRBD1 or TRBD2 (6 bases each). This CDR3 has 12 residues. The germline gives CDR1 SNHLY, CDR2 FYNNEI. V was shortened by 2 bases and J by 9 bases, with 10 bases between the two germline ends. CDR3 bases: TGTGCCAGCAGTGAATCAGGGGAGGCCCAGTACTTC. Residues: CASSESGEAQYF.

The chain is built from TRBV5-1 and TRBJ2-5; possible D gene TRBD1, 6 bases. CDR1 is SGHRS, CDR2 YFSETQ, per germline. This CDR3 is 16 amino acids long. Trimming removed 3 bases at V and 1 base at J, with 16 bases between. The CDR3 DNA reads TGCGCCAGCAGCTCCGGACAGTCTACGCCCCAAGAGACCCAGTACTTC. Its translation: CASSSGQSTPQETQYF.

The rearrangement uses TRBV18 and TRBJ2-5; possibly TRBD2 for D (5 bases). CDR1 is KGHSH and CDR2 is LQKENI in the germline V gene. CDR3 length: 15 amino acids. V was pared by 2 bases and J by 4 bases, with 14 bases between. For the CDR3, the DNA is TGTGCCAGCTCACCAGGGGAGTTTGAGGGAGAGACCCAGTACTTC. Its protein is CASSPGEFEGETQYF.

Details on this clone: Other DNA sequences within the sample encode an identical CDR3. The J gene is TRBJ2-7, the V gene TRBV6-6, with 13 bases identical to TRBD2. The V gene's germline CDR1 is MNHNY and CDR2 SVGAGI (reference sequence). This CDR3 comprises 15 residues. V lost 2 bases to trimming and J lost 2 bases; unmatched junction nucleotides: 0. This CDR3 reads CASSYGTSGTYEQYF. CDR3 coding DNA: TGTGCCAGCAGTTACGGGACTAGCGGGACCTACGAGCAGTACTTC.

Here the CDR3 reads CASSLRELNEQYF. Here the CDR3 DNA reads TGCGCCAGCAGCCTTAGGGAGTTGAACGAGCAGTACTTC. The chain is built from TRBV4-1 and TRBJ2-7; possibly TRBD2 for D (5 bases). The length of the CDR3 is 13 residues. CDR1 is MGHRA and CDR2 is YSYEKL in the germline V gene. Trimming took 4 bases from V and 5 from J, leaving 12 bases between them.

The CDR3 nucleotides are TGTGCCAGCAGCTTAAGCCGACAGGGCCCCTACGAGCAGTACTTC. Amino acids: CASSLSRQGPYEQYF. The chain carries TRBV12-1 and TRBJ2-7; the table's D gene call, TRBD1, was not cross checked with the DNA. TRBV12-1 is a recognized pseudogene. CDR3 length equals 15 residues.

CDR3 residues: CASSEGFPSTDTQYF. The CDR3 nucleotides are TGCGCCAGCAGTGAAGGCTTCCCGAGCACAGATACGCAGTATTTT. The J gene is TRBJ2-3, the V gene TRBV10-1, with D hard to call. Trimming took 3 bases from V and 0 from J, leaving 10 bases between them. The germline CDR1 and CDR2 sequences are WNHNN and SYGVQD (reference sequence). The CDR3 covers 15 residues.

V usage is TRBV5-6 and J usage is TRBJ2-1; 7 bases map to TRBD1. CDR1 is SGHDT, CDR2 YYEEEE, per germline. V trimming: 4 bases; J trimming: 2 bases; junction bases outside the gene matches: 6. The CDR3 loop spans 15 amino acids. CDR3 nucleotides: TGTGCCAGCAGCACCTACAGGGGCCCCTACAATGAGCAGTTCTTC. Protein product: CASSTYRGPYNEQFF.

J is TRBJ2-4 and V is TRBV16, with 10 bases aligning to TRBD2. Losses at the gene ends were 5 bases for V and 7 bases for J; bases not matched to a gene: 14. Germline V CDR1 and CDR2: KGHSY, FQNENV. This CDR3 spans 17 amino acids. The CDR3 region has the DNA TGTGCCAGCAGCTCCCCCGGCTTAGCGGGAGGAGGGAACATTCAGTACTTC. It is translated as CASSSPGLAGGGNIQYF.

The rearrangement links TRBV29-1 to TRBJ1-1; no clear D gene. The CDR3 has 13 amino acids. The germline V gene has CDR1 SQVTM and CDR2 ANQGSEA. V lost 0 bases and J lost 4, with 9 bases in between. CDR3 sequence reads: CSVEEGRSTEAFF. CDR3 coding DNA: TGCAGCGTTGAAGAAGGTAGAAGCACTGAAGCTTTCTTT.

A note on this clone: The identical CDR3 is also encoded by other nucleotide sequences in the sample. J is TRBJ2-7 and V is TRBV18; 10 bases are shared with TRBD2. The CDR3 is made up of 14 amino acids. V shed 3 bases and J 3 bases; nucleotides not matched to a gene: 2. Per the germline V gene, CDR1 is KGHSH and CDR2 is LQKENI. The CDR3 loop is CASSPASGSYEQYF. The CDR3 nucleotides are TGTGCCAGCTCACCGGCTAGCGGGAGCTACGAGCAGTACTTC.

This clone is a singleton in its sample. V usage is TRBV4-2 and J usage is TRBJ2-7, with D possibly being TRBD2 (7 bases). The CDR3 consists of 16 residues. Per the germline V gene, CDR1 is LGHNA and CDR2 is YNFKEQ. Trimming shortened V by 0 bases and J by 0 bases, and 12 bases separated the two germline ends. The CDR3 spells CASSQEGGGSSYEQYF. In DNA, the CDR3 is TGTGCCAGCAGCCAAGAGGGAGGGGGGTCCTCCTACGAGCAGTACTTC.

This chain joins TRBV19 and TRBJ2-7; 12 bases map to TRBD1. CDR3 length equals 15 residues. CDR1 and CDR2 from the germline V gene are LNHDA and SQIVND (reference sequence). Unmatched junction bases numbered 3, after V lost 4 bases and J lost 2 bases. As DNA, the CDR3 is TGTGCCAGTAGTAGCCGGGACAGGGGGCCCTACGAGCAGTACTTC. Its translation: CASSSRDRGPYEQYF. Variable domain in full (rest from reference TRBV19 and TRBJ2-7): DGGITQSPKYLFRKEGQNVTLSCEQNLNHDAMYWYRQDPGQGLRLIYYSQIVNDFQKGDIAEGYSVSREKKESFPLTVTSAQKNPTAFYLCASSSRDRGPYEQYFGPGTRLTVT.